The TCR beta chain described here comes from a study of PD-1 blockade in classical Hodgkin lymphoma. This clone came up once. Germline assignment: CDR1 SGHRS and CDR2 YFSETQ. The ends were cut back, 5 bases at V and 7 bases at J, with 10 bases in the middle. This CDR3 has 12 residues. The table came from immunoSEQ multiplex PCR; TCRdb's copy has only in-frame clones and leaves some out. Of tens of thousands of clones in the sample, 85% to 95% were seen once. Time point reported: newly diagnosed, previously untreated cHL patient sample. Comparison relied on PBMCs that came from newly diagnosed, untreated classical Hodgkin lymphoma.

The sequencing input was peripheral blood mononuclear cells (PBMCs). The TCR was taken from a human donor with classical Hodgkin lymphoma. The chain uses TRBV5-1 and TRBJ2-1, with D hard to call. CDR3 sequence: CASRQEGNEQFF. CDR3 coding DNA: TGCGCCAGCAGGCAGGAAGGGAATGAGCAGTTCTTC.